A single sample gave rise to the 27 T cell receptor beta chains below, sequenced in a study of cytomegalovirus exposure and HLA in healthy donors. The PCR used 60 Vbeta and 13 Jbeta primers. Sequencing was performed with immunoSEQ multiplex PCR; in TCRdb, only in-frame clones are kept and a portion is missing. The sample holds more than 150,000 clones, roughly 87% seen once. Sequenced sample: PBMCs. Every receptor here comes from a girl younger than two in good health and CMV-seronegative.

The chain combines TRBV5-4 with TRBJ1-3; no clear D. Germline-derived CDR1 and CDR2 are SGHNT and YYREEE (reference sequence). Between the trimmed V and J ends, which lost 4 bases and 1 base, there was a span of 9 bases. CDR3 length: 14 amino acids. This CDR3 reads CASSPGGSGNTIYF. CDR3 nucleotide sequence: TGTGCCAGCAGCCCCGGCGGTTCTGGAAACACCATATATTTT.

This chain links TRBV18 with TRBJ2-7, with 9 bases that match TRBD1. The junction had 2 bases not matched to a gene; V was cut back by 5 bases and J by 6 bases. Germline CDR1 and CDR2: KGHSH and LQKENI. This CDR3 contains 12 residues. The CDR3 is CASSRTGAEQYF. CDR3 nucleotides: TGTGCCAGCTCAAGGACAGGGGCCGAGCAGTACTTC.

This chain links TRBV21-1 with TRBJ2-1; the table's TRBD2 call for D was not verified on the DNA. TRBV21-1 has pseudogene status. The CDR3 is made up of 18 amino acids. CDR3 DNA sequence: TGTGCCAGCAGCAAAAGGGAAGTTAGGGGACTCCATGACAATGAGCAGTTCTTC. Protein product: CASSKREVRGLHDNEQFF.

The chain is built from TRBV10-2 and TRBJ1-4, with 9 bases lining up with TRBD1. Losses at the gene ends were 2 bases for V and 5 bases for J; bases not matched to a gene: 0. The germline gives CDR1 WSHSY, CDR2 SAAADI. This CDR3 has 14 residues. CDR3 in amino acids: CASSEGQGNEKLFF. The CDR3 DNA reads TGCGCCAGCAGTGAGGGACAGGGGAATGAAAAACTGTTTTTT.

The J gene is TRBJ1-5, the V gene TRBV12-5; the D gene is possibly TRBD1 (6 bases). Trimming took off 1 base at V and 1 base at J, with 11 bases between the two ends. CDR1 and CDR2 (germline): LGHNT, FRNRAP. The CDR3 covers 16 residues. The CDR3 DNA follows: TGTGCTAGTGGTTTGGCTCAGGGGAGCAGCAATCAGCCCCAGCATTTT. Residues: CASGLAQGSSNQPQHF.

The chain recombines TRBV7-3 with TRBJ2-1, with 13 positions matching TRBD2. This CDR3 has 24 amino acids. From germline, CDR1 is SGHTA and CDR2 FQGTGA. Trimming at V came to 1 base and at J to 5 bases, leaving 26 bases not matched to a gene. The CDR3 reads CASSLIIGVKLWTSGGEPDNEQFF. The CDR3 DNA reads TGTGCCAGCAGCTTAATCATCGGGGTTAAGCTGTGGACTAGCGGGGGAGAACCCGACAATGAGCAGTTCTTC.

CDR3 nucleotides: TGTGCCGCCGCAAGGCAGGGGCAAGAGACCCAGTACTTC. It codes for CAAARQGQETQYF. J is TRBJ2-5 and V is TRBV6-1; TRBD1 is a possible D gene (6 bases). Trimming removed 11 bases from V and 2 bases from J, with 15 bases in between. The germline gives CDR1 MNHNS, CDR2 SASEGT. The CDR3 consists of 13 residues.

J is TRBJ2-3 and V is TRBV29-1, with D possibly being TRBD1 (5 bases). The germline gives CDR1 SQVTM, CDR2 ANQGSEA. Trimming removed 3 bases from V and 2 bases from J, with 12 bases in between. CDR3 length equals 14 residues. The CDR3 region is CSVDTGYYTDTQYF. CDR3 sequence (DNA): TGCAGCGTTGATACAGGCTACTACACAGATACGCAGTATTTT.

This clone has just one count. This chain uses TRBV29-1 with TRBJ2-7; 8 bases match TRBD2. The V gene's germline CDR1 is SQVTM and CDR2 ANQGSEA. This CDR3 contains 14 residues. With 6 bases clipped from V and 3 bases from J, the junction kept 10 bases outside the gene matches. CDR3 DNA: TGCAGCGTGTCCACTAGCGGAGTTAACTACGAGCAGTACTTC. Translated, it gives CSVSTSGVNYEQYF.

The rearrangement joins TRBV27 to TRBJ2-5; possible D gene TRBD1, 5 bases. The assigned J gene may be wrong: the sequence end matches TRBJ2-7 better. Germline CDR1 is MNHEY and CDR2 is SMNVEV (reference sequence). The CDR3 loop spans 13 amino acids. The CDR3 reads CASSLGRAYEQYF. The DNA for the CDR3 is TGTGCCAGCAGTTTGGGCAGGGCATACGAGCAGTACTTC.

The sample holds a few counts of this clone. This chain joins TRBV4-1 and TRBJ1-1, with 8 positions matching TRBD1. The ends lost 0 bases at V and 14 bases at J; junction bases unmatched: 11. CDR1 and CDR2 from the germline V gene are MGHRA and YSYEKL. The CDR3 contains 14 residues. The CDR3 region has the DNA TGCGCCAGCAGCCAAGATCCAACCGGGACAGGAGCCTTCTTT. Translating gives CASSQDPTGTGAFF.

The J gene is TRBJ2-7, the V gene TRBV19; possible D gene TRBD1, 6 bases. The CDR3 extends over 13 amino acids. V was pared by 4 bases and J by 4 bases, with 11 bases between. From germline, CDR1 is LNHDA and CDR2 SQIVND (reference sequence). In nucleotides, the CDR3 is TGTGCCAGTAGTACTGGGACACCTTACGAGCAGTACTTC. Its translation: CASSTGTPYEQYF. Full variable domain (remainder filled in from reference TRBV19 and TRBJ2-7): DGGITQSPKYLFRKEGQNVTLSCEQNLNHDAMYWYRQDPGQGLRLIYYSQIVNDFQKGDIAEGYSVSREKKESFPLTVTSAQKNPTAFYLCASSTGTPYEQYFGPGTRLTVT.

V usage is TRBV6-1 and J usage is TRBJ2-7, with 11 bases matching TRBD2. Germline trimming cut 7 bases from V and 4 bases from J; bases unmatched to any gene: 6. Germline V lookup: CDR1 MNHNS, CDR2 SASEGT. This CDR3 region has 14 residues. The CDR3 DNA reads TGTGCCAGCATCGGGACTAGCGGACCATACGAGCAGTACTTC. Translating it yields CASIGTSGPYEQYF.

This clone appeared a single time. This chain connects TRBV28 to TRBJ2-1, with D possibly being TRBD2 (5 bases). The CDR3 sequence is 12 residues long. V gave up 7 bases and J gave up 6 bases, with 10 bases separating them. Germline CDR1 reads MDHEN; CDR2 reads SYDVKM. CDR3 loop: CASNPSPNEQFF. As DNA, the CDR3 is TGTGCCAGCAATCCTAGCCCCAATGAGCAGTTCTTC.

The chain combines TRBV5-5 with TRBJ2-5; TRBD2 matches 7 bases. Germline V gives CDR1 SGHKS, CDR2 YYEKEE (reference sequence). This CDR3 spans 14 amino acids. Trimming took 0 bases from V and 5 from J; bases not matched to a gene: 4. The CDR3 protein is CASSLAGGGETQYF. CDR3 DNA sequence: TGTGCCAGCAGCTTGGCGGGAGGAGGGGAGACCCAGTACTTC.

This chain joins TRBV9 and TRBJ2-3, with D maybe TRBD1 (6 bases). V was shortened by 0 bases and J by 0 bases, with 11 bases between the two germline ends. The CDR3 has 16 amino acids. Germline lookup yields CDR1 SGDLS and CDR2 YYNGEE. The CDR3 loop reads CASSVDRVTSTDTQYF. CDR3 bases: TGTGCCAGCAGCGTAGACAGGGTTACTAGCACAGATACGCAGTATTTT.

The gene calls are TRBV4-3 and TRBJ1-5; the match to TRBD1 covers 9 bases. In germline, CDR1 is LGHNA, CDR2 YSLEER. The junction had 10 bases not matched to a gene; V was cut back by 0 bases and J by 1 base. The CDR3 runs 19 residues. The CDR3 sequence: CASSQETLAGTGSNQPQHF. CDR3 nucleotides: TGCGCCAGCAGCCAAGAGACTTTAGCCGGGACAGGGAGCAATCAGCCCCAGCATTTT.

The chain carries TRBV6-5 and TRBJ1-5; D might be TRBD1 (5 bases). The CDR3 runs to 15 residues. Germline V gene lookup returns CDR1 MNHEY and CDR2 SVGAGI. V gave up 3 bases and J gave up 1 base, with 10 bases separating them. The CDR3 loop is CASSYSGGSNQPQHF. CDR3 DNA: TGTGCCAGCAGTTATTCGGGGGGGAGCAATCAGCCCCAGCATTTT.

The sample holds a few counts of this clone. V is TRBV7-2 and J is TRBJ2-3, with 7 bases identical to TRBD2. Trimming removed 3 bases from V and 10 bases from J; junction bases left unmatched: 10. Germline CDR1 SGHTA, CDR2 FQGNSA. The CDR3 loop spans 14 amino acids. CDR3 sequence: CASSLEVMGGAQYF. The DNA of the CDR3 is TGTGCCAGCAGCTTGGAAGTTATGGGGGGGGCGCAGTATTTT.

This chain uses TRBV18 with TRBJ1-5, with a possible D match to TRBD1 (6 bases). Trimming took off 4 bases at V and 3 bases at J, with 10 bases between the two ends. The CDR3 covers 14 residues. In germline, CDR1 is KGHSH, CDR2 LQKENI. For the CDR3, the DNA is TGTGCCAGCTCACAGTACAGGGCCAATCAGCCCCAGCATTTT. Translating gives CASSQYRANQPQHF.

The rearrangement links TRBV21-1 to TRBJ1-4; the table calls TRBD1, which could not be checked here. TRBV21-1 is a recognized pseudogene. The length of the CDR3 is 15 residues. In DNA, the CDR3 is TGTGCCAGCATCACGTCGACAGAAACTAATGAAAAACTGTTTTTT. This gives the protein CASITSTETNEKLFF.

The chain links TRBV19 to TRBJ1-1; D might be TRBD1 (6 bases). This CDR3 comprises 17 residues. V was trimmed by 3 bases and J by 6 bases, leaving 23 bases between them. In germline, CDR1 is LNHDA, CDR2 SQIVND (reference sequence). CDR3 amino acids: CASSIPYSGTPWAEAFF. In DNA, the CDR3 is TGTGCCAGTAGTATCCCATACTCGGGGACACCCTGGGCTGAAGCTTTCTTT.

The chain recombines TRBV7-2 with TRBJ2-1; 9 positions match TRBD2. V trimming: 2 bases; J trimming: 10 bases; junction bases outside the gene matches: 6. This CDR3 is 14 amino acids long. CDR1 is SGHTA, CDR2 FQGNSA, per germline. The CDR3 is CASSLFQAGGEQFF. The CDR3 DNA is TGTGCCAGCAGCTTATTTCAGGCGGGGGGGGAGCAGTTCTTC.

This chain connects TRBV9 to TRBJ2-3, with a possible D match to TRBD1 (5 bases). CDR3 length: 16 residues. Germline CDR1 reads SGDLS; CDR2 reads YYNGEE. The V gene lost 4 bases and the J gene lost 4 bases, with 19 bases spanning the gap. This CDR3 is CASSSPGQAGPDTQYF. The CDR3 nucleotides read TGTGCCAGCAGCTCCCCCGGACAAGCAGGTCCAGATACGCAGTATTTT. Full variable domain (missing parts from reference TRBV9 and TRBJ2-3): DSGVTQTPKHLITATGQRVTLRCSPRSGDLSVYWYQQSLDQGLQFLIQYYNGEERAKGNILERFSAQQFPDLHSELNLSSLELGDSALYFCASSSPGQAGPDTQYFGPGTRLTVL.

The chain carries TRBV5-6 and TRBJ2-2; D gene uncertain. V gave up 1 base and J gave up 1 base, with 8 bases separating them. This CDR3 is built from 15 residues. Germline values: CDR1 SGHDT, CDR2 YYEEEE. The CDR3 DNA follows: TGTGCCAGCAGCTTGCAGTCGGGGAACACCGGGGAGCTGTTTTTT. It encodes CASSLQSGNTGELFF.

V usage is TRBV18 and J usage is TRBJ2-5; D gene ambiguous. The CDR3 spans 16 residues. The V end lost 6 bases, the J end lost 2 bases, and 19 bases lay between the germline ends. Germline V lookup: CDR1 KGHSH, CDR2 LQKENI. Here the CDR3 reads CASSSKIDVTQETQYF. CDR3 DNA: TGTGCCAGCTCCTCAAAAATAGACGTGACACAAGAGACCCAGTACTTC. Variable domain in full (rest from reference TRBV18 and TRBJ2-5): NAGVMQNPRHLVRRRGQEARLRCSPMKGHSHVYWYRQLPEEGLKFMVYLQKENIIDESGMPKERFSAEFPKEGPSILRIQQVVRGDSAAYFCASSSKIDVTQETQYFGPGTRLLVL.

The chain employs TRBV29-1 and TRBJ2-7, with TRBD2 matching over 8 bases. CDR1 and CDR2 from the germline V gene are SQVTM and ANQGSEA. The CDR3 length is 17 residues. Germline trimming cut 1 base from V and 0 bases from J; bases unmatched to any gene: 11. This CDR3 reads CSVEGLAGPPNSYEQYF. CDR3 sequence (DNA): TGCAGCGTTGAAGGGCTAGCGGGTCCCCCTAACTCCTACGAGCAGTACTTC.